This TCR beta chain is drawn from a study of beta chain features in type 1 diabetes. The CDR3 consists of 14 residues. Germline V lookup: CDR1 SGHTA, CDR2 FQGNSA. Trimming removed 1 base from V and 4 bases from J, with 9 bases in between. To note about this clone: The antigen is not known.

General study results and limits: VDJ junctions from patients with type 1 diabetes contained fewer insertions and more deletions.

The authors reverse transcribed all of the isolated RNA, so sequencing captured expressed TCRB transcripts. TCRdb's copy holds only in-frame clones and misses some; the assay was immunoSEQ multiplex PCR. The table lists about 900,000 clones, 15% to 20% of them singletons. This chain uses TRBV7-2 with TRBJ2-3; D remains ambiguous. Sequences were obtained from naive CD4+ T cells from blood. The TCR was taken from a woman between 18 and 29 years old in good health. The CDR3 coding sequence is TGTGCCAGCAGCTTAGGGTCCCGCGCAGATACGCAGTATTTT. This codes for CASSLGSRADTQYF.